One T cell receptor (beta chain) is described in this entry. The antigen is undetermined. Germline values: CDR1 SQVTM, CDR2 ANQGSEA. The CDR3 totals 11 residues. The data originate from a study of response to subunit inactivated influenza vaccine. Regarding the study as a whole: New T cells are recruited in small numbers by each seasonal influenza vaccination, according to the authors' suggestion.

TCRdb fed the RT-PCR reads into MiXCR, producing one record per CDR3 protein. The sample contains approximately 530,000 distinct CDR3 sequences, over 10% of which appear only once. The clonotype comes from a man in his fifties or sixties who received an inactivated influenza vaccine. The sample in question was PBMCs from blood, obtained roughly 45 days after vaccination. V usage is TRBV29-1 and J usage is TRBJ2-6, with D hard to call. CDR3 protein: CSYIWANVLTF. The CDR3 DNA reads TGCAGTTATATCTGGGCCAACGTCCTGACTTTC.